A selection of T cell receptor beta chains follows, all from one sample in a study of cytomegalovirus exposure and HLA in healthy donors. The table came from immunoSEQ multiplex PCR; TCRdb's copy has only in-frame clones and leaves some out. The sample gives approximately 160,000 clones, 65% to 80% of which show up once; 1.5% to 2% is in the top ten. Sequencing used PBMCs. The receptors come from a woman in her 30s in good health and CMV-seronegative. Both conserved end residues are part of each CDR3. The D gene is left open where the match is weak.

CDR3 length: 13; D gene: .; J gene: TRBJ1-1; V gene: TRBV6-1; CDR3 protein: CASKLYLDTEAFF
CDR3 length: 13; D gene: .; J gene: TRBJ2-5; V gene: TRBV6-5; CDR3 protein: CASTSAGGETQYF
CDR3 length: 17; D gene: TRBD1; J gene: TRBJ2-7; V gene: TRBV5-6; CDR3 protein: CASSGGPGQTLSYEQYF
CDR3 length: 13; D gene: .; J gene: TRBJ1-1; V gene: TRBV10-3; CDR3 protein: CATQDSLNTEAFF
CDR3 length: 15; D gene: .; J gene: TRBJ2-1; V gene: TRBV7-8; CDR3 protein: CASSFERVPYNEQFF
CDR3 length: 16; D gene: .; J gene: TRBJ2-7; V gene: TRBV6-5; CDR3 protein: CASSYSGGRISYEQYF
CDR3 length: 15; D gene: TRBD1; J gene: TRBJ1-1; V gene: TRBV2; CDR3 protein: CASTLRAGGGTEAFF
CDR3 length: 17; D gene: .; J gene: TRBJ1-2; V gene: TRBV4-2; CDR3 protein: CASSQAAGFLANYGYTF
CDR3 length: 18; D gene: .; J gene: TRBJ1-3; V gene: TRBV5-4; CDR3 protein: CASSLRVRGGGPGNTIYF
CDR3 length: 15; D gene: .; J gene: TRBJ1-3; V gene: TRBV2; CDR3 protein: CASSEGGLGGDTIYF
CDR3 length: 14; D gene: .; J gene: TRBJ2-7; V gene: TRBV7-2; CDR3 protein: CASSLGQYSYEQYF
CDR3 length: 15; D gene: TRBD1; J gene: TRBJ1-2; V gene: TRBV2; CDR3 protein: CAKGPGQGIGYGYTF
CDR3 length: 13; D gene: .; J gene: TRBJ2-7; V gene: TRBV28; CDR3 protein: CASSFRGTYEQYF
CDR3 length: 14; D gene: TRBD1; J gene: TRBJ1-1; V gene: TRBV27; CDR3 protein: CASSRKGQVLEAFF
CDR3 length: 16; D gene: TRBD2; J gene: TRBJ2-4; V gene: TRBV6-5; CDR3 protein: CASSYSISLAVNIQYF
CDR3 length: 14; D gene: TRBD2; J gene: TRBJ2-3; V gene: TRBV4-3; CDR3 protein: CASSGGRAADTQYF
CDR3 length: 12; D gene: .; J gene: TRBJ1-5; V gene: TRBV27; CDR3 protein: CASGGGGQPQHF
CDR3 length: 20; D gene: TRBD1; J gene: TRBJ2-5; V gene: TRBV2; CDR3 protein: CASSVQGDRGIRTMQETQYF
CDR3 length: 14; D gene: .; J gene: TRBJ2-1; V gene: TRBV5-4; CDR3 protein: CASSTGVAYNEQFF
CDR3 length: 13; D gene: .; J gene: TRBJ2-3; V gene: TRBV2; CDR3 protein: CASGGARTDTQYF
CDR3 length: 15; D gene: TRBD1; J gene: TRBJ2-1; V gene: TRBV5-1; CDR3 protein: CASRAGQGEYNEQFF
CDR3 length: 14; D gene: TRBD1; J gene: TRBJ2-7; V gene: TRBV7-2; CDR3 protein: CASSLEGRGQVKYF
CDR3 length: 14; D gene: .; J gene: TRBJ2-5; V gene: TRBV4-2; CDR3 protein: CASSQVLGRETQYF
CDR3 length: 13; D gene: TRBD1; J gene: TRBJ1-5; V gene: TRBV28; CDR3 protein: CASRTGGNQPQHF
CDR3 length: 15; D gene: TRBD2; J gene: TRBJ2-1; V gene: TRBV7-2; CDR3 protein: CASSPASGGAYEQFF
CDR3 length: 17; D gene: TRBD2; J gene: TRBJ2-1; V gene: TRBV4-2; CDR3 protein: CASSQDRGSGRNNEQFF
CDR3 length: 19; D gene: .; J gene: TRBJ1-3; V gene: TRBV7-6; CDR3 protein: CASSPYLMTEISSGNTIYF
CDR3 length: 11; D gene: .; J gene: TRBJ2-5; V gene: TRBV27; CDR3 protein: CASSKTGTQYF
CDR3 length: 15; D gene: TRBD1; J gene: TRBJ1-3; V gene: TRBV6-1; CDR3 protein: CASSDYRGQGNTIYF
CDR3 length: 14; D gene: TRBD1; J gene: TRBJ1-5; V gene: TRBV18; CDR3 protein: CASSLDRVGQPQHF
CDR3 length: 19; D gene: TRBD2; J gene: TRBJ2-1; V gene: TRBV4-3; CDR3 protein: CASSQDRGASGVFDPEQFF
CDR3 length: 14; D gene: TRBD1; J gene: TRBJ1-2; V gene: TRBV5-1; CDR3 protein: CASSLGDRVYSYTF
CDR3 length: 15; D gene: TRBD1; J gene: TRBJ2-6; V gene: TRBV18; CDR3 protein: CASSPTGSGANVLTF
CDR3 length: 13; D gene: TRBD1; J gene: TRBJ2-7; V gene: TRBV27; CDR3 protein: CASSWGQGMEQYF
CDR3 length: 18; D gene: .; J gene: TRBJ2-3; V gene: TRBV11-2; CDR3 protein: CASSLGAPASASTDTQYF
CDR3 length: 18; D gene: TRBD2; J gene: TRBJ2-3; V gene: TRBV6-4; CDR3 protein: CASSYRPASGQNTDTQYF
CDR3 length: 15; D gene: .; J gene: TRBJ1-3; V gene: TRBV9; CDR3 protein: CASSVVDSSGNTIYF
CDR3 length: 17; D gene: .; J gene: TRBJ1-5; V gene: TRBV7-7; CDR3 protein: CASRLTGEEESNQPQHF
CDR3 length: 15; D gene: .; J gene: TRBJ1-3; V gene: TRBV6-5; CDR3 protein: CASRLSDGRVNTIYF
CDR3 length: 16; D gene: TRBD2; J gene: TRBJ2-2; V gene: TRBV25-1; CDR3 protein: CASSEWGGLDTGELFF
CDR3 length: 12; D gene: .; J gene: TRBJ1-2; V gene: TRBV10-3; CDR3 protein: CAISGTDYGYTF
CDR3 length: 12; D gene: .; J gene: TRBJ2-1; V gene: TRBV6-1; CDR3 protein: CASSVIGAEQFF
CDR3 length: 16; D gene: TRBD2; J gene: TRBJ2-5; V gene: TRBV7-7; CDR3 protein: CASSLDGASGIGTQYF
CDR3 length: 15; D gene: TRBD2; J gene: TRBJ2-1; V gene: TRBV6-5; CDR3 protein: CASSSASGGAYVQFF
CDR3 length: 13; D gene: .; J gene: TRBJ1-1; V gene: TRBV7-9; CDR3 protein: CASSLLASTEAFF
CDR3 length: 15; D gene: .; J gene: TRBJ2-1; V gene: TRBV2; CDR3 protein: CASMWGKGGVDEQFF
CDR3 length: 16; D gene: TRBD2; J gene: TRBJ2-3; V gene: TRBV5-4; CDR3 protein: CASSLGISGSADTQYF